Following are 21 T cell receptor beta chains from one sample sequenced in a study of T cell responses to AZD1222 COVID-19 vaccine. Repertoires were generated with immunoSEQ multiplex PCR, while TCRdb's copy carries only in-frame clones and drops some. Found here are roughly 97,000 clones, 93% of them singletons; the top ten hold 5%. The source was peripheral blood, collected on day 0 of AZD1222 vaccination. The source of these receptors is an adult in good health.

The chain has TRBV20-1 and TRBJ2-7, with D possibly matching TRBD2 (5 bases). CDR1 and CDR2 from the germline V gene are DFQATT and SNEGSKA (reference sequence). The length of the CDR3 is 14 residues. V was cut by 3 bases and J by 0 bases, with 12 bases left in between. CDR3 in DNA: TGCAGTGCTAGTGGCGGGCCTAGCTCCTACGAGCAGTACTTC. Protein product: CSASGGPSSYEQYF.

This clone was counted a single time. This chain joins TRBV12-5 and TRBJ2-6; D is unclear. V was trimmed by 6 bases and J by 1 base, leaving 4 bases between them. CDR1 LGHNT and CDR2 FRNRAP come from the germline V gene. This CDR3 comprises 13 residues. CDR3 protein: CASGRSGANVLTF. The DNA for the CDR3 is TGTGCTAGTGGGCGGTCTGGGGCCAACGTCCTGACTTTC.

The V gene is TRBV6-5, the J gene TRBJ1-2, with 8 bases fitting TRBD1. V shed 6 bases and J 7 bases; nucleotides not matched to a gene: 10. Germline CDR1 is MNHEY and CDR2 is SVGAGI. The CDR3 runs 14 residues. In DNA, the CDR3 is TGTGCCAGCAGGAGAACCCGACAGGGGTCTGGCTACACCTTC. Translation gives CASRRTRQGSGYTF.

J is TRBJ2-2 and V is TRBV18; D tentatively reads TRBD1 or TRBD2 (5 bases each). The CDR3 loop spans 15 amino acids. Germline V gives CDR1 KGHSH, CDR2 LQKENI. The V end was cut by 3 bases, the J end by 1 base, with 9 bases between. CDR3 region: CASSPRDRNTGELFF. CDR3 DNA: TGTGCCAGCTCACCTCGGGACCGGAACACCGGGGAGCTGTTTTTT.

The gene calls are TRBV5-1 and TRBJ1-3; no reliable D call. CDR3 length: 14 residues. V dropped 0 bases and J dropped 3 bases, with 7 bases sitting between them. Germline V CDR1 and CDR2: SGHRS, YFSETQ. The CDR3 DNA sequence: TGCGCCAGCAGCTTGGACCCCGGTGGAAACACCATATATTTT. This gives the protein CASSLDPGGNTIYF.

The chain recombines TRBV5-1 with TRBJ2-2; no clear D gene. CDR3 size: 12 residues. Deletions cut 0 bases from V and 6 bases from J, with 3 bases between. CDR1 and CDR2 (germline): SGHRS, YFSETQ. The CDR3 nucleotides are TGCGCCAGCAGCTTGGGGGCCGGGGAGCTGTTTTTT. Amino acids: CASSLGAGELFF.

The chain is built from TRBV6-5 and TRBJ2-4; D is unresolved. The CDR3 sequence is 14 residues long. Trimming cost V 6 bases and J 0 bases, with 9 bases left between them. Germline CDR1 is MNHEY and CDR2 is SVGAGI. The CDR3 reads CASSPLGAKNIQYF. CDR3 coding DNA: TGTGCCAGCAGCCCCCTCGGAGCCAAAAACATTCAGTACTTC.

This clone has just one count. This sequence joins TRBV6-5 and TRBJ1-5, with D perhaps TRBD1 (5 bases). The CDR3 runs to 15 residues. Germline loops: CDR1 MNHEY, CDR2 SVGAGI. With 0 bases removed from V and 4 bases from J, the gap between germline ends came to 10 bases. The CDR3 DNA is TGTGCCAGCAGTTACTCCGCAGGGACTAATCAGCCCCAGCATTTT. Translation gives CASSYSAGTNQPQHF.

The chain links TRBV29-1 to TRBJ1-1; D remains ambiguous. The V end lost 6 bases, the J end lost 4 bases, and 12 bases lay between the germline ends. The CDR3 is 12 residues long. Looked up from germline, CDR1 is SQVTM and CDR2 is ANQGSEA. The CDR3 region has the DNA TGCAGCGTACGCCGGATGGGCACTGAAGCTTTCTTT. This encodes CSVRRMGTEAFF.

The rearrangement links TRBV5-5 to TRBJ1-4; 10 bases agree with TRBD1. The CDR3 length is 15 residues. Germline assignment: CDR1 SGHKS and CDR2 YYEKEE (reference sequence). Germline trimming cut 0 bases from V and 8 bases from J; bases unmatched to any gene: 4. Here the CDR3 DNA reads TGTGCCAGCAGCTTGGCCTCGACAGGGGGCGAAAAACTGTTTTTT. This sequence encodes CASSLASTGGEKLFF.

This chain uses TRBV5-1 with TRBJ2-7; 15 nucleotides align to TRBD2. V lost 2 bases, J lost 7 bases, and 7 bases stayed unmatched. The germline gives CDR1 SGHRS, CDR2 YFSETQ. The CDR3 sequence is 16 residues long. The CDR3 is CASSFGLAGGSGEQYF. The CDR3 nucleotides read TGCGCCAGCAGCTTCGGACTAGCGGGAGGGTCTGGGGAGCAGTACTTC.

The V gene is TRBV7-9, the J gene TRBJ2-3; 11 nucleotides align to TRBD1. Per the germline V gene, CDR1 is SEHNR and CDR2 is FQNEAQ (reference sequence). This CDR3 has 15 amino acids. V lost 3 bases to trimming and J lost 2 bases; unmatched junction nucleotides: 1. CDR3 sequence: CASSFGQGATDTQYF. CDR3 sequence (DNA): TGTGCCAGCAGCTTTGGACAGGGGGCCACAGATACGCAGTATTTT.

The rearrangement uses TRBV2 and TRBJ2-7; TRBD2 matches at 7 bases. The CDR3 length is 14 residues. From germline, CDR1 is SNHLY and CDR2 FYNNEI. The ends lost 6 bases at V and 5 bases at J; junction bases unmatched: 10. The CDR3 is CASRRDYPTHEQYF. In nucleotides, the CDR3 is TGTGCCAGCAGGCGGGACTACCCCACCCACGAGCAGTACTTC.

The CDR3 nucleotides are TGTGCCAGCAGCAAAGAGGCCAGGGCGAAAGCCTACGAGCAGTACTTC. It yields the protein CASSKEARAKAYEQYF. The rearrangement links TRBV21-1 to TRBJ2-7; the table's D call of TRBD1 was not tested on the DNA. TRBV21-1 is recorded as a pseudogene. The length of the CDR3 is 16 residues.

V usage is TRBV11-3 and J usage is TRBJ2-3; unclear D gene. Germline CDR1 SGHNT, CDR2 YENEEA. V was shortened by 1 base and J by 5 bases, with 7 bases between the two germline ends. The CDR3 runs to 13 residues. CDR3 residues: CASSLGPGDTQYF. CDR3 DNA: TGTGCCAGCAGCTTAGGGCCAGGAGATACGCAGTATTTT. The variable domain in full, with the rest retrieved from reference TRBV11-3 and TRBJ2-3, is EAGVVQSPRYKIIEKKQPVAFWCNPISGHNTLYWYLQNLGQGPELLIRYENEEAVDDSQLPKDRFSAERLKGVDSTLKIQPAELGDSAVYLCASSLGPGDTQYFGPGTRLTVL.

The chain combines TRBV6-5 with TRBJ2-3; TRBD2 matches at 9 bases. Germline V gives CDR1 MNHEY, CDR2 SVGAGI. The J segment lost 2 bases and the V segment lost 2 bases, leaving 5 bases of the junction unmatched. The CDR3 is 16 residues long. Here the CDR3 DNA reads TGTGCCAGCAGTTACGGTGCGGGAGGGAACACAGATACGCAGTATTTT. Translation: CASSYGAGGNTDTQYF.

This clone was observed a single time. As DNA, the CDR3 is TGTGCCAGCAAGACAGGCCTTCAGGAGACCCAGTACTTC. Residues: CASKTGLQETQYF. This chain connects TRBV3-1 (or the pseudogene TRBV3-2) to TRBJ2-5; D might be TRBD1 (6 bases). The CDR3 contains 13 residues. The V and J ends lost 7 bases and 5 bases respectively, with 14 bases between them. The germline V gene has CDR1 LGHDT and CDR2 YNNKEL (reference sequence).

V and J are TRBV28 and TRBJ2-7; D unclear. V lost 8 bases and J lost 0, with 5 bases in between. The CDR3 contains 11 residues. CDR1 is MDHEN and CDR2 is SYDVKM in the germline V gene. This CDR3 is CASSSSYEQYF. CDR3 DNA sequence: TGTGCCAGCTCAAGCTCCTACGAGCAGTACTTC. Full variable domain (outside the CDR3, taken from reference TRBV28 and TRBJ2-7): DVKVTQSSRYLVKRTGEKVFLECVQDMDHENMFWYRQDPGLGLRLIYFSYDVKMKEKGDIPEGYSVSREKKERFSLILESASTNQTSMYLCASSSSYEQYFGPGTRLTVT.

The chain uses TRBV6-5 and TRBJ1-5; possibly TRBD1 for D (6 bases). Germline CDR1 reads MNHEY; CDR2 reads SVGAGI. CDR3 length: 13 amino acids. V was clipped by 6 bases and J by 4 bases, with 10 bases between them. The chain's CDR3 is CASRGGWNQPQHF. CDR3 DNA: TGTGCCAGCAGAGGGGGTTGGAATCAGCCCCAGCATTTT.

The chain joins TRBV7-6 to TRBJ2-7; possible D gene TRBD2, 5 bases. Germline-derived CDR1 and CDR2 are SGHVS and FNYEAQ. The CDR3 has 13 residues. V shed 6 bases and J shed 7 bases, with 16 bases lying between them. In DNA, the CDR3 is TGTGCCAGCAGTTCACCCCCCTCGGGGGAGCAGTACTTC. Its translation: CASSSPPSGEQYF.

This sequence joins TRBV4-2 and TRBJ2-7, with TRBD2 matching 10 bases. Trimming removed 0 bases from V and 1 base from J; junction bases left unmatched: 0. Germline V CDR1 and CDR2: LGHNA, YNFKEQ. The CDR3 totals 15 residues. The CDR3 DNA reads as TGTGCCAGCAGCCAAGAGACTAGCGGGTCCTACGAGCAGTACTTC. Translation gives CASSQETSGSYEQYF.